These T cell receptor beta chains were read from a single sample in a study of blood T cell repertoires in COVID-19. Assay used: immunoSEQ multiplex PCR; TCRdb lists only in-frame clones, some missing. The profile shows 30,000 to 35,000 clones, more than 85% of them singletons. Source material: peripheral blood. All receptors derive from a human donor in a cohort sampled during active COVID-19. CDR3s include the opening cysteine and the closing phenylalanine or tryptophan. Each record gives: CDR3 length, D gene, V gene, J gene, clone size, CDR3 DNA, CDR3 protein. A D gene is named only where the DNA matches it firmly. Clone size is shown for a subset of rows, as once, few, many or a class of expanded clone.

16	-	TRBV19	TRBJ1-3	-	TGTGCCAGTAGTCCCCTTAGGAGAGGATCTGGAAACACCATATATTTT	CASSPLRRGSGNTIYF
16	TRBD1	TRBV4-2	TRBJ1-4	-	TGTGCCAGCAGCCAGCCTAAAACAGGGGGTAATGAAAAACTGTTTTTT	CASSQPKTGGNEKLFF
11	TRBD1	TRBV29-1	TRBJ1-2	-	TGCAGCGTCAGGGGGTCGCATGGCTACACCTTC	CSVRGSHGYTF
12	-	TRBV29-1	TRBJ1-2	-	TGCAGCGTTGGAGACAGGTACTATGGCTACACCTTC	CSVGDRYYGYTF
14	-	TRBV19	TRBJ1-5	-	TGTGCCAGTAGTATCGACAGTAAGAATCAGCCCCAGCATTTT	CASSIDSKNQPQHF
13	-	TRBV9	TRBJ2-1	-	TGTGCCAGCAGCGCTGGTAGCTTCAATGAGCAGTTCTTC	CASSAGSFNEQFF
17	TRBD2	TRBV5-1	TRBJ2-3	-	TGCGCCAGCAGCTTGGTCGGCGCCACTCGGGGGGCAGATACGCAGTATTTT	CASSLVGATRGADTQYF
11	-	TRBV27	TRBJ2-1	-	TGTGCCAGCAGTCGGGACAATGAGCAGTTCTTC	CASSRDNEQFF
14	-	TRBV15	TRBJ1-4	-	TGTGCCACCAGCAGAGGGGGCCCGGGCGAAAAACTGTTTTTT	CATSRGGPGEKLFF
16	TRBD2	TRBV25-1	TRBJ2-1	-	TGTGCCAGCAGTGACCCCGGGACTAGCATCTACAATGAGCAGTTCTTC	CASSDPGTSIYNEQFF
17	-	TRBV24-1	TRBJ2-3	-	TGTGCCACCAGTGATTTGATCCCAGGGGCGAGCGCAGATACGCAGTATTTT	CATSDLIPGASADTQYF
15	-	TRBV19	TRBJ2-3	-	TGTGCCAGTAGTATAGTGGGCAGGGTAACAGATACGCAGTATTTT	CASSIVGRVTDTQYF
16	TRBD2	TRBV30	TRBJ2-1	-	TGTGCCTGGAGTGTGGTACTAGCGGGACTTTACAATGAGCAGTTCTTC	CAWSVVLAGLYNEQFF
14	-	TRBV27	TRBJ2-2	-	TGTGCCAGCAGACCCCGTGGAGGCACCGGGGAGCTGTTTTTT	CASRPRGGTGELFF
15	-	TRBV13	TRBJ1-1	-	TGTGCCAGCAGCTTAGGCCGGGTATTGAACACTGAAGCTTTCTTT	CASSLGRVLNTEAFF
14	-	TRBV4-1	TRBJ1-2	-	TGCGCCAGCAGCCATCGGGGAAGGGACTATGGCTACACCTTC	CASSHRGRDYGYTF
16	-	TRBV5-6	TRBJ1-6	-	TGTGCCAGCAGCTTGGGGAGGAGCTCCTATAATTCACCCCTCCACTTT	CASSLGRSSYNSPLHF
15	-	TRBV27	TRBJ2-7	-	TGTGCCAGCAGTTTAAGTGGGGTGGGGGCTTACGAGCAGTACTTC	CASSLSGVGAYEQYF
14	TRBD1	TRBV5-1	TRBJ1-1	-	TGCGCCAGCAGCTTCTGGACAGGGGGCACTGAAGCTTTCTTT	CASSFWTGGTEAFF
15	-	TRBV28	TRBJ1-5	-	TGTGCCAGCAGTAGACGACAGTATAGCAATCAGCCCCAGCATTTT	CASSRRQYSNQPQHF
15	TRBD1	TRBV5-4	TRBJ1-1	-	TGTGCCAGCAGCAAGCCGGGACAGGGCATGACTGAAGCTTTCTTT	CASSKPGQGMTEAFF
15	TRBD2	TRBV11-3	TRBJ2-7	-	TGTGCCAGCAGCTTACTCGGGGGGAGCTCCTACGAGCAGTACTTC	CASSLLGGSSYEQYF
14	-	TRBV7-9	TRBJ2-7	-	TGTGCCAGCAGCTTAACGGCCGAGCGCGACGAGCAGTACTTC	CASSLTAERDEQYF
16	-	TRBV5-1	TRBJ2-5	-	TGCGCCAGCAGCTTGGGGGTGGGGCAGTACCAAGAGACCCAGTACTTC	CASSLGVGQYQETQYF
15	-	TRBV11-3	TRBJ1-1	-	TGTGCCAGCAGCTCTGGGGGGGGCATGAACACTGAAGCTTTCTTT	CASSSGGGMNTEAFF
13	TRBD2	TRBV2	TRBJ2-7	once	TGTGCCGGGAAGCGGGAGGGCTCCTACGAGCAGTACTTC	CAGKREGSYEQYF
18	TRBD1	TRBV4-1	TRBJ1-2	-	TGCGCCAGCAGCCAAGATCCGAGACACGGGACAGGGTTCAATGGCTACACCTTC	CASSQDPRHGTGFNGYTF
14	TRBD2	TRBV24-1	TRBJ2-3	-	TGTGCCACCAGTGGCGGGGGGGGCGTTGATACGCAGTATTTT	CATSGGGGVDTQYF
16	-	TRBV2	TRBJ2-7	-	TGTGCCATCCTTCGTGGGGCAGGGCGGGAAACCGGCGAGCAGTACTTC	CAILRGAGRETGEQYF
17	-	TRBV19	TRBJ2-7	-	TGTGCCAGTAGTATAGATCTAGTCGGACAGCCGACCTACGAGCAGTACTTC	CASSIDLVGQPTYEQYF
16	TRBD1	TRBV11-2	TRBJ2-1	-	TGTGCCAGCAGCTCACTCACAGGGGGATCCTACAATGAGCAGTTCTTC	CASSSLTGGSYNEQFF
15	TRBD2	TRBV7-2	TRBJ2-5	once	TGTGCCAGCAGCGGGACTAGCGGGGGGTTGGAGACCCAGTACTTC	CASSGTSGGLETQYF
12	-	TRBV5-5	TRBJ2-7	few	TGTGCCAGCAGTCCAAGGGGATACGAGCAGTACTTC	CASSPRGYEQYF
15	TRBD2	TRBV6-4	TRBJ2-1	once	TGTGCCAGCAGTGGCGGGGGGAGGGCCTACAATGAGCAGTTCTTC	CASSGGGRAYNEQFF
15	TRBD1	TRBV19	TRBJ2-2	-	TGTGCCAGTAGCCCGGACAGGGGTGGGACCGGGGAGCTGTTTTTT	CASSPDRGGTGELFF
20	TRBD2	TRBV5-1	TRBJ2-1	-	TGCGCCAGCAGCTCGTTAGCGGGAGGGCCCACTCTGAGCTCCTACAATGAGCAGTTCTTC	CASSSLAGGPTLSSYNEQFF
14	-	TRBV5-1	TRBJ1-4	-	TGCGCCAGCAAGTCTTACGGGACTAATGAAAAACTGTTTTTT	CASKSYGTNEKLFF
13	TRBD1	TRBV29-1	TRBJ2-7	-	TGCAGCGTGGCCGGGACAGGGAACTACGAGCAGTACTTC	CSVAGTGNYEQYF
18	-	TRBV3-1/TRBV3-2	TRBJ1-3	-	TGTGCCAGCAGCCAAGATGGCACCTGGGCAGTGGGTGGAAACACCATATATTTT	CASSQDGTWAVGGNTIYF
16	TRBD1	TRBV4-1	TRBJ2-7	-	TGCGCCAGCAGCCAAGTCGAGTGGGACAGGGGGCTCGAGCAGTACTTC	CASSQVEWDRGLEQYF
17	TRBD1	TRBV11-3	TRBJ2-3	-	TGTGCCAGCAGCTCCCCCGCGTCGACAGGGCAGGGGGATACGCAGTATTTT	CASSSPASTGQGDTQYF
14	TRBD2	TRBV30	TRBJ2-1	-	TGTGCCTGGACCAGGCTAGCGGGTGGGGATGAGCAGTTCTTC	CAWTRLAGGDEQFF
15	TRBD1	TRBV27	TRBJ1-2	-	TGTGCCAGCAGCTCCGGCTGGACAGGCGCTCATGGCTACACCTTC	CASSSGWTGAHGYTF
14	TRBD1	TRBV27	TRBJ1-2	-	TGTGCCAGCAGGCGCTCAGGGGGAGATCTTGGCTACACCTTC	CASRRSGGDLGYTF
13	TRBD1	TRBV2	TRBJ2-7	-	TGTGCCAGCAGTCCTGGACAGGGCGGCGAGCAGTACTTC	CASSPGQGGEQYF
16	TRBD1	TRBV7-9	TRBJ1-6	-	TGTGCCAGCAGCGGCTACCGGGACAGAAATAATTCACCCCTCCACTTT	CASSGYRDRNNSPLHF
13	-	TRBV5-6	TRBJ1-2	once	TGTGCCAGCAGCGTAGCGTCTAACTATGGCTACACCTTC	CASSVASNYGYTF
15	-	TRBV7-2	TRBJ1-1	-	TGTGCCAGCAGCTTACAGGTTCTCGACCGACGATCAGCTTTCTTT	CASSLQVLDRRSAFF
12	-	TRBV12-3/TRBV12-4	TRBJ2-7	-	TGTGCCAGCAGGGGACAAGCCTACGAGCAGTACTTC	CASRGQAYEQYF
14	-	TRBV7-9	TRBJ1-2	-	TGTGCCAGCAGCTTAGCCTGGGCAAACCATGGCTACACCTTC	CASSLAWANHGYTF
19	TRBD1	TRBV18	TRBJ2-1	-	TGTGCCAGCTCACCAGACAGGGACACACTAAGGAGCTCCTACAATGAGCAGTTCTTC	CASSPDRDTLRSSYNEQFF
13	-	TRBV12-3/TRBV12-4	TRBJ2-7	-	TGTGCCAGCAGCCACAGCGGACCCTACGAGCAGTACTTC	CASSHSGPYEQYF
11	-	TRBV20-1	TRBJ2-1	-	TGCAGTGCTAGTCCCGTCAATGAGCAGTTCTTC	CSASPVNEQFF
14	-	TRBV19	TRBJ2-3	-	TGTGCCAGTAACCTCCGAGGGTGGACAGATACGCAGTATTTT	CASNLRGWTDTQYF
17	-	TRBV4-1	TRBJ2-5	-	TGCGCCAGCAGCCGTCGGCGGTGGGAGGAGGATCAAGAGACCCAGTACTTC	CASSRRRWEEDQETQYF
15	-	TRBV7-9	TRBJ1-6	-	TGTGCCAGCAGCCCCGAGCGGGGGGCAGCTTCACCCCTCCACTTT	CASSPERGAASPLHF
14	-	TRBV30	TRBJ2-7	-	TGTGCCTGGAGCCGCGAGGGGGGGCGAGTGACGCAGTACTTC	CAWSREGGRVTQYF
12	-	TRBV28	TRBJ2-7	-	TGTGCCAGCACCATCCAGGGCTACGAGCAGTACTTC	CASTIQGYEQYF
12	-	TRBV23-1	TRBJ1-2	-	TGCGCCAGCACCGGGGGGAACTATGGCTACACCTTC	CASTGGNYGYTF